This T cell receptor (beta chain) was recovered during a study of blood T cell repertoires in COVID-19. Only in-frame clones appear in the TCRdb table, and some are missing; sequencing was by immunoSEQ multiplex PCR. Here the sample spans 100,000 to 150,000 clones, roughly four fifths being singletons. This CDR3 spans 15 amino acids. Germline V gene lookup returns CDR1 MNHNY and CDR2 SVGAGI (reference sequence). Unmatched junction bases numbered 5, after V lost 2 bases and J lost 10 bases. This clone came up once. V usage is TRBV6-6 and J usage is TRBJ2-1; 13 bases fit TRBD2. This TCR came from a man in his thirties or forties with COVID-19, enrolled during active disease. The sample consisted of peripheral blood. CDR3 amino acids: CASSYAPGLAGEQFF. CDR3 coding DNA: TGTGCCAGCAGTTACGCTCCGGGACTAGCGGGAGAGCAGTTCTTC.